The clone carrying this T cell receptor beta chain was seen only once. Antigen unknown. Germline CDR1 and CDR2: SQVTM and ANQGSEA. This CDR3 spans 11 amino acids. V was pared by 4 bases and J by 12 bases, with 5 bases of the junction left unmatched. The data belong to a study of blood T cells in healthy people across ages. Study results and caveats: In older individuals, TCR beta diversity per million T cells was lower, falling roughly linearly with age. It was not possible, with unsorted PBMCs, to conclusively compare naive and antigen-experienced cells.

It was with a sample-barcoded 5' primer and a J-beta primer mix that a second PCR of roughly 7 to 12 cycles was run. TCRdb used MiXCR to reprocess the 5' RACE reads, holding one entry per CDR3 protein. Here the sample spans about 970,000 distinct CDR3 sequences, roughly half being singletons. This chain uses TRBV29-1 with TRBJ1-1, with 10 bases that match TRBD1. The sequenced sample was blood. The receptor was isolated from a woman in her sixties or seventies in good health. The CDR3 here is CSVVRGQGPFF. In DNA form, the CDR3 reads TGCAGCGTTGTCCGGGGACAGGGGCCTTTCTTT. The full variable domain, with the rest looked up from reference TRBV29-1 and TRBJ1-1, is SAVISQKPSRDICQRGTSLTIQCQVDSQVTMMFWYRQQPGQSLTLIATANQGSEATYESGFVIDKFPISRPNLTFSTLTVSNMSPEDSSIYLCSVVRGQGPFFGQGTRLTVV.